This T cell receptor beta chain comes out of a study of cytomegalovirus exposure and HLA in healthy donors (dated 2017 in TCRdb). Background for the entire study: According to an earlier analysis of 587 of the donors, 150 million to 200 million T cells yielded 117 million unique TCR beta sequences and more than 250 Gb of sequence data. About 280 gigabases of sequencing data and approximately 84 million unique TCR sequences were included in an early release covering about 600 HLA-typed donors. Among the roughly 410 genotyped donors, around 81% belonged to the genetic ancestry cluster associated with self-reported Caucasian donors. The study aimed to test whether cataloging public T cell receptors could reveal signatures of past pathogen exposure. The study profiled the T cell repertoires of 666 subjects by immunosequencing and related them to cytomegalovirus serostatus. A separate validation cohort of roughly 130 different subjects was used in addition to the roughly 620-subject first cohort. High-throughput TCR immunosequencing, statistical association of individual TCRs with disease status, and machine learning were combined to predict cytomegalovirus infection status. A later analysis re-analyzed previously published TCR beta repertoires from 650 to 800 donors and added high-resolution HLA genotyping to study TCR occurrence patterns. The later analysis used no new phenotypic data to find candidate immune exposures, relying instead on TCR beta sequences and their occurrence across donors. An earlier analysis of approximately 500 of the donors applied high-throughput TCR beta sequencing to assess whether each TCR beta V gene segment acted as functional or pseudogenic. Alongside the repertoire data, information on donor age, sex, ethnicity and CMV serostatus was compiled. A later genetic analysis took genome-wide SNP genotypes for about 55% of the 666 donors and used that subset as a discovery cohort. Every discovery cohort repertoire had been produced on one sequencing platform. HLA typing covered class I and class II loci at four-digit resolution. Typing coverage differed by locus: A, B, C, DRB1 and DQB1 were typed in roughly 629-630 donors, DQA1 in 522, DPA1 in nearly 610, and DPB1 in about 450. About five DR-DQ haplotypes were handled as single units for association and clustering, since linkage in the cohort was strong. Among some 400 genotyped donors of the cohort, an average of around 240,000 unique TCR beta nucleotide sequences was sequenced per donor, of which about 18% were non-productive.

The library was prepared using the immunoSEQ multiplex PCR assay. For the multiplex PCR, a mixture combining 60 forward primers for TCR Vbeta segments and 13 reverse primers for TCR Jbeta segments was used. Amplification of the CDR3 region of rearranged TCR beta genes was performed with a multiplex PCR assay on genomic DNA. The Illumina HiSeq System was used to sequence the amplified TCR beta libraries as 87-base-pair reads. Per the authors' processing: A later analysis counted some 74 million unique TCR beta chains across the 666 repertoires, and roughly 10 million of these chains were shared by at least two donors. To remove PCR and sequencing errors, raw reads were error-corrected and collapsed into unique sequences using a nearest-neighbor algorithm that merged closely related sequences. To assign V, D and J gene segments, CDR3 sequences were aligned to IMGT reference sequences. For a sequence to be retained, a match of at least six nucleotides was required to both a V gene segment and a J gene segment. A rearrangement counted as productive if the CDR3 had no stop codons and remained in frame with V and J, and every other rearrangement counted as non-productive. CDR3 was defined by IMGT convention, running from the second conserved V-encoded cysteine to the conserved J-encoded phenylalanine. The earlier analysis of 550 to 650 of the donors excluded any sequence lacking an unambiguous match to a single V gene segment. In an earlier analysis of around 600 of the donors, V segments were called functional above 56.7% productive rearrangements and were called segregating when the between-donor standard deviation exceeded 5%. A statistical classification framework was built for diagnosing cytomegalovirus status from the catalog of TCR beta chain sequences. In a later analysis, TCR nucleotide sequences were compared against IMGT/GENE-DB human TR gene sequences so that V and J genes could be assigned. Using the TCRdist pipeline, a later analysis assigned CDR3 sequences along with most-parsimonious VDJ recombination scenarios. In a later analysis, every TCR beta chain was defined by the combination of its CDR3 amino acid sequence and its V-gene family, and reads without a unique V-gene family were dropped. To address suspected cross-contamination and a sequencing artifact, a later analysis removed a few hundred highly shared, low-generation-probability nucleotide sequences. For each public chain, a later analysis derived a clonal expansion index from normalized ranks of inferred template counts within each repertoire. In a later analysis, generation probabilities were computed with a VDJ recombination model fitted to out-of-frame rearrangements, and the resulting probabilities were checked against IGoR. Hypergeometric tests were used in a later analysis to score TCR-TCR, TCR-HLA and TCR-CMV co-occurrence, with a repertoire-size bias correction applied to the TCR pairs. A later analysis estimated false discovery rates by permuting HLA or CMV assignments 20 times. A later analysis grouped co-occurring TCRs with DBSCAN, adding TCRdist sequence similarity when clustering within HLA-allele-positive subsets. For co-occurrence clustering, repertoires with fewer than 30,000 or more than 120,000 public chains were excluded, along with about five repertoires with anomalous nucleotide sharing. TCRdb provides this immuneACCESS table in a form limited to in-frame rearrangements. Some clones are lacking; in checked studies, under half of them reflect an unresolved V gene, and why the rest are absent is not known. Clonal size and the V and J genes are those of that table, whereas D and trimming came from the DNA. Recorded for this sample are 90,000 to 120,000 clones; 60% to 80% of them occurred a single time. Roughly 2.1% of the sample rests with the top ten.

CDR3 length: 14 amino acids, cysteine to phenylalanine. This entry keeps only the CDR3 DNA: 42 bases, framed from base 1. Based on the germline V gene (reference sequence), the CDR1 and CDR2 sequences are SGHNT and YYREEE. V and J are trimmed by 4 bases and 6 bases, and the gene matches miss 6 bases of the junction. In total, roughly 670 healthy bone marrow donors made up the cohort. All cohort members were sampled while nominally healthy, although unrecorded immune exposures were likely present. The donor was CMV seronegative and was included in the group of about 400 seronegative cohort members. A peripheral blood sample was collected from each donor, and TCR beta sequencing was performed on peripheral blood mononuclear cells. Genomic DNA extraction from the blood cell samples was performed with the Qiagen DNeasy Blood Extraction Kit. In the case of this clone: It lacks a known antigen. No much larger clone is present one base from it, and per-base qualities are unavailable.

General findings and caveats noted by the study authors: Some IMGT-functional V segments, including TRBV6-2 and TRBV6-3, could not be distinguished by the 87-base-pair reads and were therefore excluded. Correlated functional status among segregating V segments might reflect linkage disequilibrium, but an unknown experimental factor could not be ruled out. In a later analysis, most CMV-associated TCR beta chains were found to appear HLA-restricted, with HLA associations seemingly driven largely by CMV exposure. Broadly in line with IMGT annotations, most TCR beta V segments showed up in productive rearrangements about 90% or about 30% of the time in an earlier analysis of several hundred of the donors. Three of the identified cytomegalovirus-associated TCR beta chains were confirmed in vitro to be specific for cytomegalovirus antigens. Most TCR sequences were observed very rarely across donors, whereas some public TCRs were present in many individuals. A later analysis associated about 17,000 TCR beta sequences with specific HLA alleles at a false discovery rate of 0.05. When HLA alleles, especially DR and DQ, strongly co-occurred, TCR associations were difficult to assign to individual alleles. In a later genetic analysis, fewer N-insertions in productive TCRs were reported among donors in an Asian-associated ancestry cluster than the approximately 710-donor mean. The sequencing pipeline was judged likely to have produced a cluster of highly shared sequence variants as a technical artifact. V-gene and J-gene trimming of TCR beta chains was associated with a missense DCLRE1C variant in a later genetic analysis, and the association was replicated in an independent cohort. The only immune exposure information available for the cohort was CMV serostatus. In the study, around 150 TCR beta chains were listed as associated with cytomegalovirus. In this cohort, only TCR beta chains were sequenced, and detectable features were limited by the absence of alpha or paired-chain data. The authors suggested that the approach could potentially be extended to other disease states and immunological phenotypes. Because some donors lacked HLA typing at each locus, the association tests relied only on the typed subset. A further reported finding was that TCR beta sequences accurately predicted the HLA-A and HLA-B alleles for most subjects in the first cohort. In a later analysis, HLA-associated TCR beta chains showed more clonal expansion and lower generation probabilities than non-associated chains that were equally common. Some 15 rarely observed V segments, including chromosome 9 orphons, were excluded from the earlier analysis of some 590 of the donors because counts were too low. In both the original and validation cohorts, the classifier was reported to diagnose cytomegalovirus status with high specificity and sensitivity. Roughly uniform sequencing depth across donors was assumed in presence/absence analyses, although this assumption may not hold. In a later analysis, the rate of TCR association differed among HLA loci, with DRB1 alleles having the most associated TCRs and HLA-C alleles having the fewest. A later analysis reported that several top co-occurrence clusters appeared linked to parvovirus B19, influenza, CMV and Epstein-Barr virus.

Sequencing was carried out using PBMCs. The sequence links TRBV5-4 to TRBJ2-1; TRBD1 matches 8 bases in the middle. The receptor was isolated from a man aged 18 to 35 in good health and CMV-seronegative. Here the CDR3 is given as CASSLPGQGNEQFF. The sequenced DNA: TGTGCCAGCAGCCTACCCGGACAGGGCAATGAGCAGTTCTTC.